This is a list of T cell receptor beta chains from one sample in a study of cytomegalovirus exposure and HLA in healthy donors. Sequencing used immunoSEQ multiplex PCR; TCRdb keeps in-frame clones, though not all of them. The sample holds about 160,000 clones, approximately 78% seen once. The sequencing input was PBMCs. These receptors originate from a woman between 18 and 29 years old in good health and CMV-seronegative. Both conserved end residues are part of each CDR3. A D gene is named only where the DNA matches it firmly. Clone size appears in some rows only: once, few, many, or a class for an expanded clone.

D	V	J	size	CDR3	DNA
TRBD2	TRBV27	TRBJ2-3	-	CASSSGTSGATQYF	TGTGCCAGCAGTTCCGGGACTAGCGGGGCTACGCAGTATTTT
TRBD2	TRBV5-6	TRBJ2-5	-	CASSPLAGLGETQYF	TGTGCCAGCAGCCCACTAGCGGGGCTCGGGGAGACCCAGTACTTC
TRBD2	TRBV5-1	TRBJ2-1	-	CASSLETSNNEQFF	TGCGCCAGCAGCTTGGAGACTAGCAACAATGAGCAGTTCTTC
-	TRBV28	TRBJ2-7	-	CASSLGGMRYEQYF	TGTGCCAGCAGTTTAGGCGGGATGAGGTACGAGCAGTACTTC
-	TRBV9	TRBJ2-1	-	CASSVGTNNEQFF	TGTGCCAGCAGCGTAGGGACAAACAATGAGCAGTTCTTC
-	TRBV5-1	TRBJ1-2	-	CASSTDSSGYTF	TGCGCCAGCAGCACCGACAGCAGTGGCTACACCTTC
TRBD1	TRBV18	TRBJ1-5	once	CASSPPGQGNQPQHF	TGTGCCAGCTCACCTCCGGGACAGGGCAATCAGCCCCAGCATTTT
TRBD1	TRBV18	TRBJ1-4	-	CASSPWTGATNEKLFF	TGTGCCAGCTCACCCTGGACAGGCGCAACTAATGAAAAACTGTTTTTT
-	TRBV18	TRBJ2-7	-	CASSPVANARVTIYEQYF	TGTGCCAGCTCACCTGTCGCCAATGCTCGGGTGACTATCTACGAGCAGTACTTC
-	TRBV18	TRBJ1-3	-	CASSPRVDSSGNTIYF	TGTGCCAGCTCACCACGGGTAGACTCCTCTGGAAACACCATATATTTT
TRBD1	TRBV5-5	TRBJ1-2	once	CASSSGTGDGYTF	TGTGCCAGCAGCTCCGGGACAGGAGATGGCTACACCTTC
-	TRBV7-6	TRBJ1-5	-	CASSLGTAQGSNQPQHF	TGTGCCAGCAGCTTAGGCACGGCCCAGGGTAGCAATCAGCCCCAGCATTTT
TRBD2	TRBV27	TRBJ2-1	-	CASSFAGDEQFF	TGTGCCAGCAGTTTTGCGGGGGATGAGCAGTTCTTC
-	TRBV7-9	TRBJ2-7	-	CASSLIGQPESEQYF	TGTGCCAGCAGCTTAATAGGACAGCCTGAAAGCGAGCAGTACTTC
TRBD1	TRBV7-9	TRBJ1-4	few	CASSSMGQWEKLFF	TGTGCCAGCAGCTCGATGGGACAGTGGGAAAAACTGTTTTTT
-	TRBV6-1	TRBJ1-6	-	CASRFNSYNSPLHF	TGTGCCAGCAGGTTCAACTCCTATAATTCACCCCTCCACTTT
-	TRBV7-8	TRBJ2-7	-	CASSRGSGGGYEQYF	TGTGCCAGCAGCCGTGGGTCCGGGGGAGGCTACGAGCAGTACTTC
TRBD1	TRBV2	TRBJ2-7	few	CASSEQGVSYEQYF	TGTGCCAGCAGTGAACAGGGGGTCTCCTACGAGCAGTACTTC
-	TRBV5-1	TRBJ2-1	-	CASSPTVGGLGGSQFF	TGCGCCAGCAGCCCCACCGTGGGAGGTCTCGGGGGATCGCAGTTCTTC
TRBD1	TRBV19	TRBJ1-2	-	CASSPWSGGSLNYGYTF	TGTGCCAGTAGTCCATGGTCAGGGGGCTCCTTAAACTATGGCTACACCTTC
-	TRBV6-5	TRBJ2-1	-	CASSYSYADYNEQFF	TGTGCCAGCAGTTACTCGTATGCAGACTACAATGAGCAGTTCTTC
TRBD1	TRBV7-9	TRBJ1-2	-	CASSLEAPLTGNYGYTF	TGTGCCAGCAGCTTAGAGGCCCCGTTGACAGGGAACTATGGCTACACCTTC
-	TRBV4-1	TRBJ2-1	-	CASSRYIGLISGFNEQFF	TGCGCCAGCAGCCGGTATATTGGGCTCATTTCAGGTTTCAATGAGCAGTTCTTC
-	TRBV7-9	TRBJ2-7	-	CASSTGLGRDYEQYF	TGTGCCAGCAGCACGGGCCTAGGGAGAGACTACGAGCAGTACTTC
TRBD1	TRBV11-2	TRBJ2-4	few	CASSLGDREGNIQYF	TGTGCCAGCAGCTTAGGGGACAGGGAGGGAAACATTCAGTACTTC
-	TRBV6-5	TRBJ2-5	-	CASSSGTVETQYF	TGTGCCAGCAGTTCCGGGACTGTGGAGACCCAGTACTTC
-	TRBV27	TRBJ2-1	-	CASSRPGFYNEQFF	TGTGCCAGCAGCCGTCCAGGATTCTACAATGAGCAGTTCTTC
-	TRBV7-3	TRBJ2-2	-	CASSPPGASSGELFF	TGTGCCAGCAGCCCGCCTGGTGCGTCGTCCGGGGAGCTGTTTTTT
TRBD1	TRBV27	TRBJ2-1	-	CASSLSGQAVLGEQFF	TGTGCCAGCAGTTTATCGGGACAGGCCGTACTCGGTGAGCAGTTCTTC
-	TRBV4-1	TRBJ1-1	-	CASSQETRWTEAFF	TGCGCCAGCAGCCAAGAAACCAGGTGGACTGAAGCTTTCTTT
TRBD1	TRBV27	TRBJ1-5	-	CASSLHWQGGPNQPQHF	TGTGCCAGCAGTTTACATTGGCAGGGGGGACCCAATCAGCCCCAGCATTTT
TRBD2	TRBV7-8	TRBJ2-5	-	CASSPSGSRETQYF	TGTGCCAGCAGCCCGAGCGGGAGCAGGGAGACCCAGTACTTC